This TCR beta chain originates from a study of blood T cells in healthy people across ages. The use of a sample-barcoded 5' primer and a J-beta primer mix characterized a second PCR of roughly 7 to 11 cycles. TCRdb reanalysed the 5' RACE reads using MiXCR and keeps one entry per CDR3 protein. The data contain some 1.5 million distinct CDR3 sequences, roughly 27% of them seen just once; the ten biggest clones take up roughly 8%. About this clonotype: Its antigen is currently unknown.

General study points: Using unsorted PBMCs precluded a conclusive naive versus antigen-experienced comparison.

This TCR was recovered from a woman in her 30s in good health. The sequenced material came from blood.

The CDR3 coding sequence is TGTGCCGTCTCAGACAGGGGGGGCTACAATGAGCAGTACTTC. The encoded protein is CAVSDRGGYNEQYF. The genes are TRBV10-3 and TRBJ2-1; TRBD1 matches at 9 bases. The assigned J gene may be wrong: the sequence end matches TRBJ2-7 better. The CDR3 loop spans 14 amino acids. Germline V gene lookup returns CDR1 ENHRY and CDR2 SYGVKD.